These 10 T cell receptor beta chains were all obtained from the same sample, sequenced in a study of cytotoxic CD8 clonotypes in ibrutinib-treated CLL. Repertoires were generated with immunoSEQ multiplex PCR, while TCRdb's copy carries only in-frame clones and drops some. The data contain 150,000 or so clones, more than 65% of them singletons. The sample in question was PBMCs, obtained after 12 months of ibrutinib treatment. The receptors were gathered from a human donor with chronic lymphocytic leukemia.

The V call is TRBV6-1, the J call TRBJ1-5, with TRBD1 as a possible D gene (5 bases). The CDR3 is 13 amino acids. Between the trimmed V and J ends, which lost 8 bases and 5 bases, there was a span of 13 bases. CDR1 is MNHNS, CDR2 SASEGT, per germline. CDR3 amino acids: CASVTGPHQPQHF. The CDR3, as DNA: TGTGCCAGCGTCACAGGTCCCCATCAGCCCCAGCATTTT.

The rearrangement joins TRBV5-5 to TRBJ2-7, with a weak D call TRBD2 (6 bases). This CDR3 contains 13 residues. Looked up from germline, CDR1 is SGHKS and CDR2 is YYEKEE (reference sequence). V was cut by 4 bases and J by 6 bases, with 14 bases left in between. CDR3 bases: TGTGCCAGCAGCCATAGGCGGGGAGGCGAGCAGTACTTC. It yields the protein CASSHRRGGEQYF.

This chain links TRBV28 with TRBJ2-7, with 11 bases that match TRBD1. V lost 6 bases to trimming and J lost 5 bases; unmatched junction nucleotides: 9. CDR3 length equals 15 residues. Germline V gene data show CDR1 as MDHEN and CDR2 as SYDVKM. DNA for the CDR3: TGTGCCAGCAGCACGCCGGACAGGGGGCGTAACGAGCAGTACTTC. Encoded protein: CASSTPDRGRNEQYF.

This chain uses TRBV6-4 with TRBJ1-2, with 7 bases identical to TRBD1. Germline assignment: CDR1 MRHNA and CDR2 SNTAGT. The V and J ends lost 2 bases and 4 bases, in that order; junction bases with no gene match: 7. CDR3 size: 15 residues. CDR3 nucleotide sequence: TGTGCCAGCAGTGACCCCGAGGGACAGTTCTATGGCTACACCTTC. Translating it yields CASSDPEGQFYGYTF.

As concerns this clone: Mismatch with germline at one junction end may stem from a read error. This chain links TRBV6-5 with TRBJ1-2, with D unresolved. The V gene's germline CDR1 is MNHEY and CDR2 SVGAGI. CDR3 length equals 12 residues. CDR3 sequence: CASSYSNSGYTF. In nucleotides, the CDR3 is TGTGCCAGCAGTTACTCGAACTCTGGCTACACCTTC.

V is TRBV19 and J is TRBJ1-2; 7 nucleotides agree with TRBD1. Germline V CDR1 and CDR2: LNHDA, SQIVND (reference sequence). After removal of 6 bases from V and 6 bases from J, the junction contained 10 bases not matched to a gene. This CDR3 has 14 amino acids. The CDR3 DNA is TGTGCCAGTAGACCCGCTGACAGGGCTAATGGCTACACCTTC. Its translation: CASRPADRANGYTF.

This chain joins TRBV28 and TRBJ1-4, with D perhaps matching TRBD1 (6 bases). Trimming left V 5 bases short and J 0 bases short, with 16 bases between. The germline V gene encodes CDR1 MDHEN and CDR2 SYDVKM. The CDR3 has 17 residues. CDR3 DNA sequence: TGTGCCAGCAGTCCTCCGGGACATGTTGCAACTAATGAAAAACTGTTTTTT. Translation gives CASSPPGHVATNEKLFF.

The chain joins TRBV13 to TRBJ2-1; D possibly uses TRBD1 or TRBD2 (5 bases each). The CDR3 totals 14 residues. Germline values: CDR1 PRHDT, CDR2 FYEKMQ (reference sequence). V was trimmed by 5 bases and J by 0 bases, leaving 8 bases between them. The CDR3 protein is CASSRGSSYNEQFF. For the CDR3, the DNA is TGTGCCAGCAGCCGGGGCAGCTCCTACAATGAGCAGTTCTTC.

The genes are TRBV7-2 and TRBJ2-7; D possibly uses TRBD1 or TRBD2 (5 bases each). The germline gives CDR1 SGHTA, CDR2 FQGNSA. V was trimmed by 3 bases and J by 2 bases, leaving 8 bases between them. The CDR3 contains 13 residues. DNA of the CDR3: TGTGCCAGCAGCTTTGGGACCGCCTACGAGCAGTACTTC. It encodes CASSFGTAYEQYF.

The chain joins TRBV6-1 to TRBJ1-2, with a tentative D call TRBD1 (5 bases). V lost 8 bases and J lost 6, with 10 bases in between. Germline-derived CDR1 and CDR2 are MNHNS and SASEGT. This CDR3 comprises 11 residues. This CDR3 reads CASGTPDGYTF. DNA of the CDR3: TGTGCCAGCGGGACGCCGGATGGCTACACCTTC.